This T cell receptor (beta chain) stems from a study of shared clonotypes between healthy human individuals. The V gene's germline CDR1 is SGHRS and CDR2 YFSETQ. CDR3 length equals 14 residues. V gave up 3 bases and J gave up 4 bases, with 10 bases separating them. Here immunoSEQ multiplex PCR was the method, and the copy in TCRdb shows in-frame clones only, minus some. The sample shows 900,000 to 1,200,000 clones, 75% to 80% of them seen only once. The receptor's source is a man between 18 and 35 years old in good health. Some clones in this sample may be carry-over from other donors' samples. V is TRBV5-1 and J is TRBJ2-2; D is undetermined. Sequenced: memory CD4+ T cells from PBMCs. Specified subset: CD45RA-negative fraction. Here the CDR3 reads CASSSLVTTGELFF. In DNA, the CDR3 is TGCGCCAGCAGCTCCTTAGTTACCACCGGGGAGCTGTTTTTT.